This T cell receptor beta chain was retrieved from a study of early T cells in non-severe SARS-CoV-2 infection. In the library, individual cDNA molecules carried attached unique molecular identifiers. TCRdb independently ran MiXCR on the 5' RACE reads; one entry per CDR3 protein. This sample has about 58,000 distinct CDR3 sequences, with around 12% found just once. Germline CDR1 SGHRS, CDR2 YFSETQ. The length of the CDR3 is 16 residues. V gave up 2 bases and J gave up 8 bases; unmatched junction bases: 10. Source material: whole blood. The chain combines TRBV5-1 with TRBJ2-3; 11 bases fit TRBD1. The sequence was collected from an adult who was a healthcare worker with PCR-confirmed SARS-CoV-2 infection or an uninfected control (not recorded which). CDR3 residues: CASSFPRDRGTTTQYF. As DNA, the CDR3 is TGCGCCAGCAGCTTCCCCCGGGACAGGGGGACCACTACGCAGTATTTT. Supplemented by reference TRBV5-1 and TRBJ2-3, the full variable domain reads KAGVTQTPRYLIKTRGQQVTLSCSPISGHRSVSWYQQTPGQGLQFLFEYFSETQRNKGNFPGRFSGRQFSNSRSEMNVSTLELGDSALYLCASSFPRDRGTTTQYFGPGTRLTVL.